A selection of T cell receptor beta chains follows, all from one sample in a study of human T cells and chemical hapten exposure. TCRdb re-analysed the RACE reads in MiXCR, keeping a single row per CDR3 protein. The sample contains over 65,000 distinct CDR3 sequences, around 10% of which appear only once. This material consisted of whole blood, taken in connection with sensitization to the hapten diphenylcyclopropenone (DPC). These TCRs come from a woman between 50 and 59 years old with alopecia areata. Some clones in this sample may be carry-over from other donors' samples. Each CDR3 is given with its conserved first and last residue. D genes are given only for firm matches. Clone sizes are given selectively: once, few, many, or a class where the clone is expanded.

TRBD1	TRBV11-2	-	TRBJ2-1	CATRRDRGYSEQFF	TGTGCCACCCGGCGGGACAGGGGGTATAGTGAGCAGTTCTTC
-	TRBV7-2	-	TRBJ1-1	CASIARVNTEAFF	TGTGCCAGCATCGCAAGGGTGAACACTGAAGCTTTCTTT
TRBD2	TRBV19	-	TRBJ2-1	CASHDLPREGNEQFF	TGTGCCAGTCATGATCTTCCGCGGGAGGGCAATGAGCAGTTCTTC
TRBD1	TRBV9	few	TRBJ1-1	CASSVGGTAVTTEAFF	TGTGCCAGCAGCGTAGGCGGGACAGCTGTAACTACTGAAGCTTTCTTT
TRBD1	TRBV9	-	TRBJ1-5	CASSAGAGTGTYSNQPQHF	TGTGCCAGCAGCGCGGGGGCCGGGACAGGGACCTATAGCAATCAGCCCCAGCATTTT
-	TRBV14	few	TRBJ2-3	CASSQVFLGTDTQYF	TGTGCCAGCAGCCAAGTATTTCTCGGCACAGATACGCAGTATTTT
-	TRBV7-7	few	TRBJ2-2	CASSALGVTGELFF	TGTGCTAGCAGCGCCCTCGGCGTCACCGGGGAGCTGTTTTTT
TRBD1	TRBV7-9	-	TRBJ2-2	CASRAPGTEGGELFF	TGTGCCAGCAGGGCCCCCGGGACAGAAGGCGGGGAGCTGTTTTTT
-	TRBV6-2/TRBV6-3	many	TRBJ1-5	CASSSVTTGFQPQHF	TGTGCCAGCAGTTCCGTGACAACGGGGTTTCAGCCCCAGCATTTT
-	TRBV6-6	few	TRBJ1-4	CASSYSGYGREKLFF	TGTGCCAGCAGTTACTCCGGTTACGGGAGGGAAAAACTGTTTTTT
-	TRBV6-2/TRBV6-3	many	TRBJ1-5	CASKRQISNQPQHF	TGTGCCAGTAAAAGACAGATAAGCAATCAGCCCCAGCATTTT
TRBD1	TRBV18	many	TRBJ1-6	CASSPWTGTGTSPLHF	TGTGCCAGCTCACCATGGACCGGGACAGGGACTTCACCCCTCCACTTT
-	TRBV29-1	few	TRBJ2-7	CSARNLESYEQYF	TGCAGCGCCCGGAACCTAGAGTCCTACGAGCAGTACTTC
-	TRBV28	many	TRBJ2-5	CASSLSQETQYF	TGTGCCAGCAGTTTATCTCAAGAGACCCAGTACTTC
-	TRBV20-1	-	TRBJ1-4	CSAPYTARGNEKLFF	TGCAGTGCTCCGTACACGGCCAGGGGCAATGAAAAACTGTTTTTT
-	TRBV20-1	-	TRBJ2-3	CSARDKVGYTQYF	TGCAGTGCTAGAGATAAAGTGGGTTATACGCAGTATTTT
TRBD2	TRBV7-2	many	TRBJ2-7	CASSLGGAGGPYEQYF	TGTGCCAGCAGCTTAGGGGGAGCGGGAGGGCCGTACGAGCAGTACTTC
-	TRBV2	many	TRBJ1-5	CASSVRVPNQPQHF	TGTGCCAGCAGTGTGCGAGTCCCCAATCAGCCCCAGCATTTT
-	TRBV6-2/TRBV6-3	many	TRBJ1-3	CASSYSRRTGNTIYF	TGTGCCAGCAGTTACTCGCGACGGACTGGAAACACCATATATTTT
TRBD2	TRBV12-3/TRBV12-4	few	TRBJ2-1	CASRLSGRGWRNEQFF	TGTGCCAGCAGGCTTAGCGGGAGAGGTTGGAGAAATGAGCAGTTCTTC
-	TRBV5-1	-	TRBJ2-1	CASRGGPGYNEQFF	TGCGCCAGCCGGGGAGGCCCTGGCTACAATGAGCAGTTCTTC
-	TRBV29-1	few	TRBJ1-5	CSVATRGLGQPQHF	TGCAGCGTTGCCACCCGGGGACTGGGTCAGCCCCAGCATTTT
-	TRBV12-3/TRBV12-4	many	TRBJ2-7	CASTSSLYEQYF	TGTGCCAGCACCAGCTCCCTCTACGAGCAGTACTTC
-	TRBV6-2/TRBV6-3	-	TRBJ2-3	CASSFPSLGISTDTQYF	TGTGCCAGCAGTTTCCCCTCTCTTGGGATAAGTACAGATACGCAGTATTTT
-	TRBV6-2/TRBV6-3	-	TRBJ1-1	CASSENEGVAFF	TGTGCCAGCAGTGAAAACGAGGGTGTAGCTTTCTTT
-	TRBV3-1	many	TRBJ2-2	CASSPYTGELFF	TGTGCCAGCAGCCCTTACACCGGGGAGCTGTTTTTT
TRBD2	TRBV27	many	TRBJ2-2	CASSLSAVAGAGELFF	TGTGCCAGCAGTTTATCGGCGGTAGCGGGAGCCGGGGAGCTGTTTTTT
-	TRBV7-9	many	TRBJ2-3	CASSFVRGINIRNVDTQYF	TGTGCCAGCAGCTTCGTGCGAGGCATTAATATCCGAAACGTAGATACGCAGTATTTT
-	TRBV28	few	TRBJ2-7	CASSSVLYEQYF	TGTGCCAGCAGTTCAGTTCTCTACGAGCAGTACTTC
TRBD2	TRBV18	few	TRBJ2-3	CASSPYALAGSTDTQYF	TGTGCCAGCTCACCATACGCACTAGCGGGGTCCACAGATACGCAGTATTTT
TRBD1	TRBV5-1	few	TRBJ2-5	CASSPGQGPTQYF	TGCGCCAGCAGCCCGGGACAGGGGCCGACCCAGTACTTC
-	TRBV9	few	TRBJ1-1	CASSVRAGYTEAFF	TGTGCCAGCAGCGTAAGGGCCGGGTACACTGAAGCTTTCTTT
TRBD1	TRBV12-3/TRBV12-4	-	TRBJ1-1	CASSVMTGVRRAFF	TGTGCCAGCAGTGTCATGACAGGGGTCAGGCGAGCTTTCTTT
-	TRBV4-3	many	TRBJ1-2	CASSSVRGYGYTF	TGCGCCAGCAGTTCGGTTCGTGGTTATGGCTACACCTTC
-	TRBV18	-	TRBJ1-6	CASSPQGPDSPLHF	TGTGCCAGCTCACCACAGGGGCCGGATTCACCCCTCCACTTT
-	TRBV29-1	many	TRBJ1-1	CSVVGPNTEAFF	TGCAGCGTTGTCGGTCCTAACACTGAAGCTTTCTTT
-	TRBV12-3/TRBV12-4	many	TRBJ1-3	CASSPDGLSGNTIYF	TGTGCCAGCAGTCCAGACGGGTTGTCGGGAAACACCATATATTTT
-	TRBV7-2	-	TRBJ1-1	CASSSLVNTEAFF	TGTGCCAGCAGCTCCTTAGTAAACACTGAAGCTTTCTTT
-	TRBV11-2	many	TRBJ1-1	CASSLEVAGGFPNTEAFF	TGTGCCAGCAGCTTAGAGGTTGCGGGGGGCTTCCCGAACACTGAAGCTTTCTTT
-	TRBV18	once	TRBJ2-1	CASSPLPPSSYNEQFF	TGTGCCAGCTCACCATTACCTCCGAGCTCCTACAATGAGCAGTTCTTC
TRBD1	TRBV7-2	many	TRBJ1-5	CASSWRQGHQPQHF	TGTGCCAGCAGCTGGAGACAGGGCCATCAGCCCCAGCATTTT
TRBD1	TRBV24-1	few	TRBJ2-3	CATSGGTGGYLDTQYF	TGTGCCACCAGTGGCGGGACAGGGGGCTACTTGGATACGCAGTATTTT
-	TRBV7-2	many	TRBJ2-7	CASSPHHYGTGTYEQYF	TGTGCCAGCAGCCCCCACCACTACGGGACTGGAACCTACGAGCAGTACTTC
-	TRBV12-3/TRBV12-4	many	TRBJ1-1	CASSFEGTEAFF	TGTGCCAGCAGTTTCGAGGGGACTGAAGCTTTCTTT
-	TRBV4-3	-	TRBJ2-7	CASSQGLGYEQYF	TGCGCCAGCAGCCAAGGATTAGGTTACGAGCAGTACTTC
-	TRBV28	many	TRBJ2-3	CASSFFRGGDTQYF	TGTGCCAGCAGTTTTTTCAGGGGTGGAGATACGCAGTATTTT
-	TRBV7-2	few	TRBJ1-1	CASSQGTLNTEAFF	TGTGCCAGCAGCCAGGGGACCCTGAACACTGAAGCTTTCTTT
TRBD1	TRBV18	many	TRBJ2-7	CASSPPSDRPYEQYF	TGTGCCAGCTCACCACCATCGGACAGGCCCTACGAGCAGTACTTC
-	TRBV6-1	few	TRBJ1-1	CASSVRLDTEAFF	TGTGCCAGCAGTGTCAGGCTTGACACTGAAGCTTTCTTT
-	TRBV29-1	-	TRBJ2-3	CSGELGSQYF	TGCAGCGGGGAACTAGGATCGCAGTATTTT
-	TRBV21-1	-	TRBJ2-3	CAIPQRGFADTQYF	TGTGCCATCCCACAAAGGGGTTTTGCAGATACGCAGTATTTT
-	TRBV7-9	-	TRBJ1-1	CASSEIRRGATEAFF	TGTGCCAGCAGCGAAATAAGGCGGGGAGCGACTGAAGCTTTCTTT
-	TRBV5-1	few	TRBJ1-3	CASSLTPLFSGNTIYF	TGCGCCAGCAGCTTGACACCGCTGTTCTCTGGAAACACCATATATTTT
-	TRBV6-5	many	TRBJ2-3	CASSFPGGDTQYF	TGTGCCAGCAGTTTTCCAGGGGGGGATACGCAGTATTTT
-	TRBV18	many	TRBJ1-1	CASSGTLAEAFF	TGTGCCAGCTCAGGGACTTTGGCTGAAGCTTTCTTT
TRBD1	TRBV28	-	TRBJ2-3	CASSLWGQLTDTQYF	TGTGCCAGCAGTTTATGGGGACAGCTCACAGATACGCAGTATTTT
TRBD1	TRBV24-1	few	TRBJ1-1	CATQGQMNTEAFF	TGTGCCACTCAGGGACAGATGAACACTGAAGCTTTCTTT
-	TRBV29-1	few	TRBJ1-1	CSGLGLTNTEAFF	TGCAGCGGGCTAGGACTGACGAACACTGAAGCTTTCTTT